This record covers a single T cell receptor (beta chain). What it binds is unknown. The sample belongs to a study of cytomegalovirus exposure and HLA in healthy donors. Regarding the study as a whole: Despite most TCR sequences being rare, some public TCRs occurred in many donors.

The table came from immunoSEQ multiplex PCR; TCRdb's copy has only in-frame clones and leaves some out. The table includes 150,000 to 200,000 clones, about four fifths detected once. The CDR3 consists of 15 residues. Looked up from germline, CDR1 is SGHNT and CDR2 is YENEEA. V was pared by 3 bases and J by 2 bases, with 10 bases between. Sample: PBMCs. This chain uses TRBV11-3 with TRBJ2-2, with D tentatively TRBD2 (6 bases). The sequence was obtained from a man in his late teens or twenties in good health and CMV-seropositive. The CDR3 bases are TGTGCCAGCAGCTTCGGGGGTGGTAACACCGGGGAGCTGTTTTTT. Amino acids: CASSFGGGNTGELFF. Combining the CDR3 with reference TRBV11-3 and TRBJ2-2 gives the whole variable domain EAGVVQSPRYKIIEKKQPVAFWCNPISGHNTLYWYLQNLGQGPELLIRYENEEAVDDSQLPKDRFSAERLKGVDSTLKIQPAELGDSAVYLCASSFGGGNTGELFFGEGSRLTVL.